Presented here are 23 T cell receptor beta chains from one specimen sequenced in a study of blood T cells in healthy people across ages. PCR was performed a second time for about 7 to 12 cycles using a sample-barcoded 5' primer and a J-beta primer mix. Using its own MiXCR run on the 5' RACE reads, TCRdb lists one record per CDR3 protein. The sample shows approximately 770,000 distinct CDR3 sequences, roughly 64% of them seen only once. The specimen sequenced was blood. The receptors shown here come from a man aged 25-45 years in good health.

This clonotype was counted once. This chain connects TRBV7-2 to TRBJ2-1; no clear D gene. The germline V gene has CDR1 SGHTA and CDR2 FQGNSA. The CDR3 contains 15 residues. V was cut by 7 bases and J by 0 bases, with 13 bases left in between. The CDR3 region has the DNA TGTGCCAGCAAAATTTCCAGGAGCTCCTACAATGAGCAGTTCTTC. Encoded protein: CASKISRSSYNEQFF.

J is TRBJ2-4 and V is TRBV7-9, with TRBD1 matching 10 bases. Germline lookup yields CDR1 SEHNR and CDR2 FQNEAQ (reference sequence). Trimming took 2 bases from V and 5 from J; bases not matched to a gene: 12. The CDR3 covers 18 residues. The CDR3 reads CASSLPAAAGTGENIQYF. In DNA form, the CDR3 reads TGTGCCAGCAGCTTACCAGCGGCGGCTGGGACAGGGGAAAACATTCAGTACTTC. The variable domain in full, completed from reference TRBV7-9 and TRBJ2-4, reads DTGVSQNPRHKITKRGQNVTFRCDPISEHNRLYWYRQTLGQGPEFLTYFQNEAQLEKSRLLSDRFSAERPKGSFSTLEIQRTEQGDSAMYLCASSLPAAAGTGENIQYFGAGTRLSVL.

The genes are TRBV7-2 and TRBJ2-2, with D perhaps assigned TRBD1 or TRBD2 (5 bases each). Germline CDR1 is SGHTA and CDR2 is FQGNSA. V gave up 6 bases and J gave up 7 bases, with 9 bases separating them. This CDR3 has 12 residues. The CDR3 loop is CASSSRGGELFF. The CDR3 bases are TGTGCCAGCAGTTCGAGGGGCGGGGAGCTGTTTTTT.

This chain uses TRBV29-1 with TRBJ2-3, with 7 bases fitting TRBD1. Germline values: CDR1 SQVTM, CDR2 ANQGSEA. This CDR3 region has 13 residues. Losses at the gene ends were 6 bases for V and 6 bases for J; bases not matched to a gene: 9. CDR3: CSVGPGTADTQYF. In nucleotides, the CDR3 is TGCAGCGTCGGTCCCGGGACAGCGGATACGCAGTATTTT.

The sample holds a few counts of this clonotype. CDR3 amino acids: CSVEEEDRDEKLFF. In nucleotides, the CDR3 is TGCAGCGTTGAAGAGGAAGACAGGGACGAAAAACTGTTTTTT. The chain uses TRBV29-1 and TRBJ1-4, with TRBD1 identical over 7 bases. This CDR3 is 14 amino acids long. The germline V gene has CDR1 SQVTM and CDR2 ANQGSEA. J lost 8 bases, V lost 0 bases, and 6 bases had no gene match.

This clonotype came up a few times. This chain links TRBV6-6 with TRBJ2-4, with unresolved D. The J call may be faulty, since TRBJ2-7 better matches the DNA end. The CDR3 has 13 residues. Per the germline V gene, CDR1 is MNHNY and CDR2 is SVGAGI (reference sequence). The CDR3 here is CASSYSNVYEQYF. The DNA of the CDR3 is TGTGCCAGCAGTTACTCGAATGTCTACGAGCAGTACTTC.

This clonotype was seen only a few times. The chain carries TRBV29-1 and TRBJ1-2; D is unclear. V was pared by 3 bases and J by 6 bases, with 17 bases between. From germline, CDR1 is SQVTM and CDR2 ANQGSEA. The CDR3 is 14 residues long. CDR3 DNA: TGCAGCGTTGACTCGGAGGGAAAGAGGGATGGCTACACCTTC. Residues: CSVDSEGKRDGYTF. The full variable domain, with the rest looked up from reference TRBV29-1 and TRBJ1-2, is SAVISQKPSRDICQRGTSLTIQCQVDSQVTMMFWYRQQPGQSLTLIATANQGSEATYESGFVIDKFPISRPNLTFSTLTVSNMSPEDSSIYLCSVDSEGKRDGYTFGSGTRLTVV.

V usage is TRBV7-8 and J usage is TRBJ2-5, with D possibly being TRBD1 (5 bases). With the DNA end fitting TRBJ2-7 better, the J assignment may be wrong. This CDR3 has 17 residues. The germline CDR1 and CDR2 sequences are SGHVS and FQNEAQ. CDR3 loop: CASSRPQGNGPLYEQYF. DNA for the CDR3: TGTGCCAGCAGCCGGCCTCAGGGCAACGGTCCTCTATACGAGCAGTACTTC.

This clonotype was seen only a few times. The chain uses TRBV4-3 and TRBJ2-1; 7 nucleotides align to TRBD2. Germline V lookup: CDR1 LGHNA, CDR2 YSLEER. V lost 0 bases to trimming and J lost 4 bases; unmatched junction nucleotides: 6. CDR3 length: 16 amino acids. CDR3 nucleotides: TGCGCCAGCAGCCAAGATGTCCTAGCGGTATACAATGAGCAGTTCTTC. Its translation is CASSQDVLAVYNEQFF.

This clonotype was recorded at least ten times. The chain carries TRBV7-2 and TRBJ1-6; 7 positions match TRBD1. Germline CDR1 SGHTA, CDR2 FQGNSA. This CDR3 region has 16 residues. The J segment lost 9 bases and the V segment lost 0 bases, leaving 8 bases of the junction unmatched. The CDR3 region is CASSLARPGGTSPLHF. CDR3 in DNA: TGTGCCAGCAGCTTAGCGCGCCCAGGGGGAACTTCACCCCTCCACTTT.

This clonotype was picked up a small number of times. The chain uses TRBV10-3 and TRBJ1-5, with 7 bases matching TRBD1. CDR3 size: 14 residues. CDR1 and CDR2 (germline): ENHRY, SYGVKD. V lost 0 bases and J lost 7; bases outside the gene matches: 3. Written as DNA, the CDR3 is TGTGCCATCAGTGAGTCGGCAGGGGGGCAGCCCCAGCATTTT. Translating it yields CAISESAGGQPQHF.

This chain uses TRBV2 with TRBJ2-7, with TRBD2 matching 11 bases. V shed 4 bases, J shed 0 bases, and the junction held 5 bases outside the gene matches. The V gene's germline CDR1 is SNHLY and CDR2 FYNNEI. The CDR3 totals 16 residues. CDR3 DNA: TGTGCCAGCAGTGGACTAGCGGGGATAAGCTCCTACGAGCAGTACTTC. Its protein is CASSGLAGISSYEQYF.

This clonotype appeared a few times. The DNA for the CDR3 is TGTGCCACCAGTAACGGAGTGACCCAGTACTTC. It yields the protein CATSNGVTQYF. V and J are TRBV15 and TRBJ2-4, with unresolved D. The J call may be mistaken, given a closer DNA end match to TRBJ2-5. The CDR3 consists of 11 residues. Germline values: CDR1 LNHNV, CDR2 YYDKDF (reference sequence).

This clonotype came up many times. This chain joins TRBV2 and TRBJ2-1; 12 bases agree with TRBD2. Germline V CDR1 and CDR2: SNHLY, FYNNEI. V shed 4 bases, J shed 4 bases, and the junction held 5 bases outside the gene matches. This CDR3 comprises 16 residues. The CDR3 reads CASSGPGLAGYNEQFF. The CDR3 region has the DNA TGTGCCAGCAGTGGGCCGGGACTAGCGGGTTACAATGAGCAGTTCTTC.

The rearrangement uses TRBV28 and TRBJ2-7; the D is unclear. The CDR3 loop spans 13 amino acids. With 5 bases removed from V and 1 base from J, the gap between germline ends came to 9 bases. CDR1 is MDHEN and CDR2 is SYDVKM in the germline V gene. The CDR3: CASSLTTSYEQYF. CDR3 DNA: TGTGCCAGCAGTCTTACTACTTCCTACGAGCAGTACTTC.

This clonotype was picked up a small number of times. V usage is TRBV6-5 and J usage is TRBJ2-5; tentative D call: TRBD1 (6 bases). V lost 8 bases and J lost 7, with 11 bases in between. The CDR3 runs 11 residues. The germline CDR1 and CDR2 sequences are MNHEY and SVGAGI. The CDR3 here is CASSQGTTQYF. The CDR3 nucleotides read TGTGCCAGCTCGCAGGGGACGACCCAGTACTTC.

The chain has TRBV20-1 and TRBJ2-1, with 7 bases aligning to TRBD2. Germline V gives CDR1 DFQATT, CDR2 SNEGSKA (reference sequence). The length of the CDR3 is 13 residues. The ends lost 7 bases at V and 3 bases at J; junction bases unmatched: 6. The CDR3, as DNA: TGCAGTGTCCACTGGGGGGGCTACAATGAGCAGTTCTTC. Protein sequence: CSVHWGGYNEQFF.

J is TRBJ1-1 and V is TRBV3-1, with unresolved D. This CDR3 contains 13 residues. V dropped 0 bases and J dropped 8 bases, with 10 bases sitting between them. Germline CDR1 LGHDT, CDR2 YNNKEL (reference sequence). The CDR3 is CASSQDLGREAFF. For the CDR3, the DNA is TGTGCCAGCAGCCAAGATCTCGGCAGGGAAGCTTTCTTT.

This clonotype has a handful of counts. V gene TRBV6-6 combines with J gene TRBJ2-6; D uncertain. V lost 6 bases, J lost 1 base, and 10 bases lay in between. The CDR3 length is 15 residues. The V gene's germline CDR1 is MNHNY and CDR2 SVGAGI (reference sequence). The CDR3 nucleotides are TGTGCCAGCAGCGACGGAAAGTCTGGGGCCAACGTCCTGACTTTC. It codes for CASSDGKSGANVLTF.

A single count supports this clonotype. The chain employs TRBV20-1 and TRBJ1-1; 11 bases line up with TRBD1. After removal of 3 bases from V and 5 bases from J, the junction contained 8 bases not matched to a gene. The CDR3 totals 15 residues. The germline CDR1 and CDR2 sequences are DFQATT and SNEGSKA (reference sequence). CDR3: CSARDRGRRLTEAFF. For the CDR3, the DNA is TGCAGTGCTAGGGACAGGGGGCGCCGGCTGACTGAAGCTTTCTTT.

This CDR3 is CSVQGLAAGKQYF. DNA for the CDR3: TGCAGCGTACAGGGACTAGCGGCAGGCAAGCAGTACTTC. The chain is built from TRBV29-1 and TRBJ2-7, with TRBD2 identical over 11 bases. Germline lookup yields CDR1 SQVTM and CDR2 ANQGSEA. The V segment lost 6 bases and the J segment 8 bases; nucleotides outside the gene matches: 9. The CDR3 spans 13 residues.

As concerns this clonotype: An end of the junction does not agree with germline; a read error may underlie this. The chain recombines TRBV12-3 or TRBV12-4 with TRBJ2-5; 8 bases align to TRBD1. This CDR3 has 14 amino acids. This CDR3 reads CAGSHRDRQETQYF. The CDR3 DNA reads TGTGCCGGCAGTCACCGGGACAGGCAAGAGACCCAGTACTTC.

The table lists this clonotype with a count of one. The rearrangement links TRBV12-3 or TRBV12-4 to TRBJ2-3; D perhaps matches TRBD1 (6 bases). V gave up 6 bases and J gave up 8 bases, with 21 bases separating them. CDR3 length equals 15 residues. The CDR3: CASRAGTIEHATQYF. The CDR3 DNA follows: TGTGCCAGCAGAGCCGGGACAATCGAGCACGCTACGCAGTATTTT.